Here is one T cell receptor (beta chain) with its context. This sample is part of a study of T cell changes during pregnancy in multiple sclerosis. Sequencing used immunoSEQ multiplex PCR; TCRdb keeps in-frame clones, though not all of them. The data hold tens of thousands of clones, with about nine tenths observed a single time. Between the trimmed V and J ends, which lost 4 bases and 5 bases, there was a span of 13 bases. CDR1 and CDR2 (germline): SGHRS, YFSETQ. The CDR3 has 13 residues. Sequencing was performed on peripheral blood, taken in the third trimester of pregnancy. This receptor was obtained from a female donor in good health, enrolled as a control in a pregnancy study. V gene TRBV5-1 combines with J gene TRBJ2-7; TRBD1 might be the D (6 bases). CDR3 loop: CASSQGQSNEQYF. In DNA form, the CDR3 reads TGCGCCAGCAGCCAGGGACAATCCAACGAGCAGTACTTC.